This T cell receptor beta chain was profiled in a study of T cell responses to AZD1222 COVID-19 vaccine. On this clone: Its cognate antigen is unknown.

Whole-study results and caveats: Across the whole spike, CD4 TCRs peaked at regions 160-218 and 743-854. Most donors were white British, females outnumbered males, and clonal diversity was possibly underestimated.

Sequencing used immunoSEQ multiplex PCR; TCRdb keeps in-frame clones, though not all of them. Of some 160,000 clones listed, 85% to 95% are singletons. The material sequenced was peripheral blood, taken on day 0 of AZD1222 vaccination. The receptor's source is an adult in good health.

The CDR3 region is CASSPPTEYTEAFF. The CDR3, as DNA: TGTGCCAGCTCACCACCGACCGAATACACTGAAGCTTTCTTT. The chain is built from TRBV18 and TRBJ1-1; D gene unclear. Trimming removed 0 bases at V and 3 bases at J, with 8 bases between. The CDR3 is 14 amino acids. The germline V gene encodes CDR1 KGHSH and CDR2 LQKENI.